Given below is one T cell receptor beta chain in context. The record originates from a study of T-cell reconstitution after alpha-beta-depleted transplantation in children. Unique molecular identifiers featured in how the TCRbeta library was prepared. Via MiXCR, TCRdb re-called the PCR reads, giving one row per CDR3 protein. The sample has approximately 350,000 distinct CDR3 sequences; about an eighth are singletons. CDR3 size: 14 residues. J gave up 8 bases and V 7 bases, and 6 bases lay outside the gene matches. This TCR was sampled from a human donor who donated a stem cell graft to a child with Fanconi anemia. The V call is TRBV12-3 or TRBV12-4, the J call TRBJ2-1, with 12 bases matching TRBD2. Sample: PBMCs, taken from the stem cell graft. This CDR3 is CASNLAGGPYEQFF. The CDR3 DNA sequence: TGTGCCAGCAACCTAGCGGGGGGGCCGTATGAGCAGTTCTTC.